This is a list of T cell receptor beta chains from one sample in a study of beta chain features in type 1 diabetes. The assay was immunoSEQ multiplex PCR, and TCRdb's table has in-frame clones only and misses some. Of 350,000 to 450,000 clones listed, roughly 16% are singletons. Sequences were obtained from naive CD4+ T cells from blood. All receptors derive from a woman aged 18-29 years in good health. The CDR3 runs from the conserved cysteine through the conserved F or W. Each record gives: D gene, clone size, V gene, CDR3 protein. A D gene is named only where the DNA matches it firmly. Size is omitted from some rows. Given values are once, few, many or a class for expanded clones.

-,-,TRBV18,CASSSTLPDTQYF
TRBD1,few,TRBV5-1,CASSMGQFQETQYF
-,once,TRBV7-2,CASSLGSGSYEQYF
TRBD1,few,TRBV4-2,CASSREGQGYEQFF
-,few,TRBV5-1,CASSTRTTGNEQFF
-,-,TRBV18,CASSPPGADTEAFF
TRBD1,-,TRBV7-9,CASSLRTGPHGYTF
-,few,TRBV5-4,CASSQKAGDYGYTF
TRBD1,-,TRBV20-1,CSARGQYEQYF
TRBD1,few,TRBV14,CASSLRQGGRGYTF
TRBD1,-,TRBV9,CASSFRQGRDEKLFF
-,-,TRBV5-1,CASSLGPPGEQYF
-,-,TRBV6-1,CATTRVFSYEQYF
TRBD1,-,TRBV9,CASSVLGQGISEAFF
-,few,TRBV6-5,CASSLTVNYEQYF
-,few,TRBV5-8,CASSSGLLLSYNEQFF
-,few,TRBV5-1,CATARGGNTEAFF
-,-,TRBV4-1,CASSQFQGAPGGELFF
-,few,TRBV6-6,CASSYGQEGSNQPQHF
-,-,TRBV5-1,CASSLEGGSYNEQFF
-,-,TRBV29-1,CSVVDGSPYEQYF
-,few,TRBV27,CASLKGGINTGELFF
TRBD2,-,TRBV28,CASSPPAGDYTGELFF
TRBD1,-,TRBV29-1,CSVRDRGGEGYTF
-,few,TRBV28,CASSSKTQYF
TRBD2,few,TRBV29-1,CSVGRTSGPSYEQYF
-,-,TRBV4-3,CASSKGVSNQPQHF
-,-,TRBV2,CASSKLVSVQETQYF
TRBD2,few,TRBV27,CASSFGQAGKQYF
-,-,TRBV6-5,CASRRTVQETQYF
-,-,TRBV19,CASSIVLSNYGYTF
-,few,TRBV6-6,CASAAPGGTGEQFF
TRBD1,few,TRBV7-9,CASRRQGAQNTEAFF
-,few,TRBV7-9,CASSLLYNEQFF
TRBD1,-,TRBV27,CASSVHRTGGRYNEQFF
TRBD1,-,TRBV29-1,CSVEWGQGTGANVLTF
TRBD1,-,TRBV28,CASRGTGDSYEQYF
-,few,TRBV27,CASSFGLQETQYF
TRBD1,-,TRBV5-1,CASSVGQGVNTIYF
-,-,TRBV14,CASSQEHGSNYGYTF
-,-,TRBV28,CASMTSGRYNEQFF
-,-,TRBV25-1,CASSEWGGKETQYF
-,few,TRBV6-4,CASSNRDLGKEFF